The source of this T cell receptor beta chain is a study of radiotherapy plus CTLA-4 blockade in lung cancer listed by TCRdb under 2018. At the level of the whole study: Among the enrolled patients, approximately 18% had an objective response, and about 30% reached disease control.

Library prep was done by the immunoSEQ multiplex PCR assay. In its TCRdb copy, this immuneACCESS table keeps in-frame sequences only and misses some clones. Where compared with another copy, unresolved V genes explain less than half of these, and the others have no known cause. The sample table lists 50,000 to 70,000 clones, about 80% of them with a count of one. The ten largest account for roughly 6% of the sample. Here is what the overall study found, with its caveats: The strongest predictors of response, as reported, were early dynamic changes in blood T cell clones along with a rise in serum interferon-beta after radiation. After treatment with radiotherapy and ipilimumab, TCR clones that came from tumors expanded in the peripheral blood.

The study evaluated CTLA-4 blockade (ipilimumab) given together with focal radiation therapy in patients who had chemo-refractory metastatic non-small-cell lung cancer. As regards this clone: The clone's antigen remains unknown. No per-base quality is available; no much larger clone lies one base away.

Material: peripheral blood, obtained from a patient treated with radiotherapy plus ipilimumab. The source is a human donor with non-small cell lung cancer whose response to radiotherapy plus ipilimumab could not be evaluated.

CDR3 sequence: CASSQDAGRSTEAFF. The nucleotide sequence reads TGCGCCAGCAGCCAAGATGCGGGGAGGAGCACTGAAGCTTTCTTT. The chain uses TRBV4-3 and TRBJ1-1; there is no confident call for the D gene. For CDR1 and CDR2, the germline V gene lists LGHNA and YSLEER. V is clipped by 0 bases and J by 4 bases, and the sequence between their germline boundaries is 12 bases long. Counted from cysteine to phenylalanine, this CDR3 has 15 amino acids. The only DNA kept is the CDR3, 45 bases in frame from the first base.